Following are 14 T cell receptor beta chains from one sample sequenced in a study of blood T cell repertoires in COVID-19. Produced via immunoSEQ multiplex PCR; TCRdb's table is partial and in-frame only. The sample lists over 50,000 clones, roughly three quarters occurring once. The sample taken for sequencing was peripheral blood. The receptors originated from a human donor with active or convalescent COVID-19. The donor label of this sample is uncertain.

The chain has TRBV24-1 and TRBJ2-1; 10 bases match TRBD2. Germline trimming cut 6 bases from V and 5 bases from J; bases unmatched to any gene: 6. Germline V gene data show CDR1 as KGHDR and CDR2 as SFDVKD. The CDR3 runs to 15 residues. The CDR3 is CATSPLAGVHNEQFF. The CDR3, as DNA: TGTGCCACCAGTCCGCTAGCGGGAGTCCACAATGAGCAGTTCTTC.

The chain has TRBV30 and TRBJ1-2; D is perhaps TRBD1 (5 bases). CDR1 is GTSNPN, CDR2 SVGIG, per germline (reference sequence). The length of the CDR3 is 12 residues. V lost 7 bases to trimming and J lost 8 bases, with 17 bases between them. As DNA, the CDR3 is TGTGCCTCCCAAACCCAAAGGGGCGGCTACACCTTC. Translating it yields CASQTQRGGYTF.

The chain couples TRBV19 to TRBJ2-5; possible D gene TRBD2, 5 bases. Germline values: CDR1 LNHDA, CDR2 SQIVND (reference sequence). This CDR3 has 13 amino acids. The V end lost 8 bases, the J end lost 5 bases, and 15 bases lay between the germline ends. The CDR3 protein is CASHARGFETQYF. The CDR3 coding sequence is TGTGCCAGTCATGCCAGAGGGTTCGAGACCCAGTACTTC.

V usage is TRBV24-1 and J usage is TRBJ2-2, with D unclear. Germline V CDR1 and CDR2: KGHDR, SFDVKD. This CDR3 has 16 residues. V shed 1 base and J shed 1 base, with 9 bases lying between them. The CDR3 spells CATSDFPAVNTGELFF. DNA of the CDR3: TGTGCCACCAGTGATTTTCCGGCGGTGAACACCGGGGAGCTGTTTTTT.

The J gene is TRBJ2-1, the V gene TRBV4-1; D might be TRBD1 (7 bases). This CDR3 spans 14 amino acids. Germline V gene lookup returns CDR1 MGHRA and CDR2 YSYEKL. V was cut by 4 bases and J by 7 bases, with 14 bases left in between. The CDR3 DNA follows: TGCGCCAGCAGCCCTTCAGGGGGGAGTAATGAGCAGTTCTTC. Amino acid sequence: CASSPSGGSNEQFF.

The rearrangement links TRBV2 to TRBJ2-2; 8 bases are a match to TRBD2. The trim removed 6 bases at V and 10 bases at J, leaving 13 bases unmatched. There are 15 residues in the CDR3. Germline values: CDR1 SNHLY, CDR2 FYNNEI. The DNA for the CDR3 is TGTGCCAGCAGCGCCCCTGGCGGGAGGTCGGCGGAGCTGTTTTTT. Translated, it gives CASSAPGGRSAELFF.

Remarks on this clone: A read error may be the cause here, since a much bigger clone is one base away. V usage is TRBV30 and J usage is TRBJ2-6; D is ambiguous. Germline CDR1 and CDR2: GTSNPN and SVGIG (reference sequence). This CDR3 comprises 13 residues. The CDR3 DNA reads as TGTGACTGGCAGGACTCTGGGGCCAACGTCCTGACTTTC. It encodes CDWQDSGANVLTF.

Here the CDR3 reads CASSPGTATNQPQHF. CDR3 DNA: TGTGCCAGCAGTCCCGGGACAGCGACAAATCAGCCCCAGCATTTT. This chain joins TRBV2 and TRBJ1-5, with TRBD1 matching over 7 bases. The CDR3 is 15 residues long. The germline gives CDR1 SNHLY, CDR2 FYNNEI. After removal of 5 bases from V and 4 bases from J, the junction contained 8 bases not matched to a gene.

The chain carries TRBV3-1 (or the pseudogene TRBV3-2) and TRBJ2-1; 8 positions match TRBD1. With 4 bases clipped from V and 5 bases from J, the junction kept 13 bases outside the gene matches. Germline assignment: CDR1 LGHDT and CDR2 YNNKEL (reference sequence). This CDR3 is 17 amino acids long. CDR3 in DNA: TGTGCCAGCAGCCTTTCCCCGGACAGGGCAAACAACAATGAGCAGTTCTTC. It codes for CASSLSPDRANNNEQFF.

This chain links TRBV6-4 with TRBJ1-2; D is uncertain. V was clipped by 3 bases and J by 4 bases, with 12 bases between them. Germline lookup yields CDR1 MRHNA and CDR2 SNTAGT. This CDR3 comprises 14 residues. CDR3: CASSEDVNSYGYTF. CDR3 DNA: TGTGCCAGCAGTGAAGACGTTAACAGCTATGGCTACACCTTC.

The gene calls are TRBV4-2 and TRBJ1-5, with 9 bases that match TRBD1. Germline V gene sequence: CDR1 LGHNA, CDR2 YNFKEQ. With 2 bases clipped from V and 6 bases from J, the junction kept 8 bases outside the gene matches. The CDR3 covers 16 residues. CDR3 DNA sequence: TGTGCCAGCAGCCAAAGCGGGGGACAGGGCTTTCAGCCCCAGCATTTT. As protein: CASSQSGGQGFQPQHF.

The chain joins TRBV12-5 to TRBJ2-3; D uncertain. Trimming removed 6 bases at V and 0 bases at J, with 13 bases between. CDR1 and CDR2 (germline): LGHNT, FRNRAP. The CDR3 runs 15 residues. DNA for the CDR3: TGTGCTAGTGGCCTATCCGAGGTTAGCACAGATACGCAGTATTTT. It specifies CASGLSEVSTDTQYF.

This clone has just a few counts. The gene calls are TRBV2 and TRBJ2-7; 11 positions match TRBD2. CDR3 length: 14 residues. The V and J ends lost 6 bases and 2 bases, in that order; junction bases with no gene match: 3. Germline lookup yields CDR1 SNHLY and CDR2 FYNNEI. CDR3 region: CASSPTSGTYEQYF. DNA for the CDR3: TGTGCCAGCAGCCCGACTAGCGGGACCTACGAGCAGTACTTC. Supplemented by reference TRBV2 and TRBJ2-7, the full variable domain reads EPEVTQTPSHQVTQMGQEVILRCVPISNHLYFYWYRQILGQKVEFLVSFYNNEISEKSEIFDDQFSVERPDGSNFTLKIRSTKLEDSAMYFCASSPTSGTYEQYFGPGTRLTVT.

The CDR3 here is CASTLGLENTGELFF. The DNA of the CDR3 is TGTGCCAGCACCTTAGGTCTAGAGAACACCGGGGAGCTGTTTTTT. This chain connects TRBV5-6 to TRBJ2-2; D uncertain. The V gene lost 6 bases and the J gene lost 1 base, with 13 bases spanning the gap. The CDR3 has 15 residues. Germline CDR1 SGHDT, CDR2 YYEEEE.